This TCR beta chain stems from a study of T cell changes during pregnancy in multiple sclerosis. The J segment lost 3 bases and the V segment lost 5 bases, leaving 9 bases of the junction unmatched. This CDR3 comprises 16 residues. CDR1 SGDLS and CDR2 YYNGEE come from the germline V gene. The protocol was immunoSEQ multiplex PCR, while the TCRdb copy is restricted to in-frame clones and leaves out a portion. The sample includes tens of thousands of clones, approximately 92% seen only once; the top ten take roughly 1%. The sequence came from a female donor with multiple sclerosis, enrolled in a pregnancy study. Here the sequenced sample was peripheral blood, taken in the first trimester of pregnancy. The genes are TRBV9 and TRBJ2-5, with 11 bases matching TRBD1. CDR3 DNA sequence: TGTGCCAGCAGTTGGGGACAGGGGGAATTGAAAGAGACCCAGTACTTC. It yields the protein CASSWGQGELKETQYF.